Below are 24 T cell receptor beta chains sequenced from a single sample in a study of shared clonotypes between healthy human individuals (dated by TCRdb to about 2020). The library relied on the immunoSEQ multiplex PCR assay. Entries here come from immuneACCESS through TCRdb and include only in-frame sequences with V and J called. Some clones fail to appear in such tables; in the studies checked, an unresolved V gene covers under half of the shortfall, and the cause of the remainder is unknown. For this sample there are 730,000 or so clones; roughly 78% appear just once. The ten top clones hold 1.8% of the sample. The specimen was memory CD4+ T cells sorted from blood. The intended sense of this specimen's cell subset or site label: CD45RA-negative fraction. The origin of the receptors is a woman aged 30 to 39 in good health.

The CDR3, as DNA: TGTGCCAGCAGTGGCCTGAATGAAAAACTGTTTTTT. Translating it yields CASSGLNEKLFF. The chain carries TRBV25-1 and TRBJ1-4; D is uncertain. The V end was cut by 4 bases, the J end by 5 bases, with 5 bases between. CDR1 is MGHDK and CDR2 is SYGVNS in the germline V gene. The CDR3 sequence is 12 residues long.

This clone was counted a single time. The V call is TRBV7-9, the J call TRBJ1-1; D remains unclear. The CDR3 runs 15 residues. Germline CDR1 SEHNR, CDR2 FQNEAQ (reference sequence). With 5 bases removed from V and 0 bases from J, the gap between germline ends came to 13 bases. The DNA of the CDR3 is TGTGCCAGCAGCCCGCTTGCGACCTTGAACACTGAAGCTTTCTTT. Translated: CASSPLATLNTEAFF.

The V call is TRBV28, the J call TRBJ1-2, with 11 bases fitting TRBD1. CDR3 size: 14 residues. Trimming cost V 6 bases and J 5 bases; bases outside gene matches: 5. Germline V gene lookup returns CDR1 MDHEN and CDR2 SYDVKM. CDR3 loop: CASRTGTGGYGYTF. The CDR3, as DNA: TGTGCCAGCAGAACTGGGACAGGGGGTTATGGCTACACCTTC.

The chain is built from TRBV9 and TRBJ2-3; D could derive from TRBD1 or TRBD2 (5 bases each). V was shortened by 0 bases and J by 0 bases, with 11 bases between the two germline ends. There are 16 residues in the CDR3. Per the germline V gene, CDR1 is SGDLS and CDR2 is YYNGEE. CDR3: CASSVGRGPSTDTQYF. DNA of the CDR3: TGTGCCAGCAGCGTAGGCCGGGGACCTAGCACAGATACGCAGTATTTT. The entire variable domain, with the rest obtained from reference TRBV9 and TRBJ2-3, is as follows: DSGVTQTPKHLITATGQRVTLRCSPRSGDLSVYWYQQSLDQGLQFLIQYYNGEERAKGNILERFSAQQFPDLHSELNLSSLELGDSALYFCASSVGRGPSTDTQYFGPGTRLTVL.

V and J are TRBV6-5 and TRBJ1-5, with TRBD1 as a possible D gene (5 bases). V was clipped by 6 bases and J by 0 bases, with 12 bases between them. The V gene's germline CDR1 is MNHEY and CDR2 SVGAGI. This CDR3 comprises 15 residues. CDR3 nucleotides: TGTGCCAGCAGCCCGGGACTCCTTAGCAATCAGCCCCAGCATTTT. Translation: CASSPGLLSNQPQHF.

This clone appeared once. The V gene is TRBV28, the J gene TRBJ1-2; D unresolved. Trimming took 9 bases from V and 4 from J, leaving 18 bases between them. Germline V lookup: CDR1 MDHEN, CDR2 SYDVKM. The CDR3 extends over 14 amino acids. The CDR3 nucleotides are TGTGCCAGTGTGAGGGCCACATCCTTCTATGGCTACACCTTC. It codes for CASVRATSFYGYTF.

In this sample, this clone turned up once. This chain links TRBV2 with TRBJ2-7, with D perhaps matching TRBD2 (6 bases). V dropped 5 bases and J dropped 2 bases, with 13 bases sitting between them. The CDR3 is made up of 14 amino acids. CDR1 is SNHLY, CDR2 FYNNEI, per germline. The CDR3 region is CASSLADPAYEQYF. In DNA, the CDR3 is TGTGCCAGCAGTTTAGCGGACCCGGCCTACGAGCAGTACTTC.

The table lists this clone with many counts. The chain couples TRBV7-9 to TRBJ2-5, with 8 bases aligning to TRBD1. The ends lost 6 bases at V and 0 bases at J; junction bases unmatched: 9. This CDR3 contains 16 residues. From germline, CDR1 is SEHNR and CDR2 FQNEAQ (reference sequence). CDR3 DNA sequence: TGTGCCAGCAGACCAAAAGGACAGGGCGACCAAGAGACCCAGTACTTC. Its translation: CASRPKGQGDQETQYF. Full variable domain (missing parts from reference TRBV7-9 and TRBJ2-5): DTGVSQNPRHKITKRGQNVTFRCDPISEHNRLYWYRQTLGQGPEFLTYFQNEAQLEKSRLLSDRFSAERPKGSFSTLEIQRTEQGDSAMYLCASRPKGQGDQETQYFGPGTRLLVL.

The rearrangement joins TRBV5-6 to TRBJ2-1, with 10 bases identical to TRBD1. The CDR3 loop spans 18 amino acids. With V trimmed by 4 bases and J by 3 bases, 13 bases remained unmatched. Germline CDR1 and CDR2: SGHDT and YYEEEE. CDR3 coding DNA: TGTGCCAGCAGCCCGCGTCTGGACAGGGGGTTCCACTACAATGAGCAGTTCTTC. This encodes CASSPRLDRGFHYNEQFF. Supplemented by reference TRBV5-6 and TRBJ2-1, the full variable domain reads DAGVTQSPTHLIKTRGQQVTLRCSPKSGHDTVSWYQQALGQGPQFIFQYYEEEERQRGNFPDRFSGHQFPNYSSELNVNALLLGDSALYLCASSPRLDRGFHYNEQFFGPGTRLTVL.

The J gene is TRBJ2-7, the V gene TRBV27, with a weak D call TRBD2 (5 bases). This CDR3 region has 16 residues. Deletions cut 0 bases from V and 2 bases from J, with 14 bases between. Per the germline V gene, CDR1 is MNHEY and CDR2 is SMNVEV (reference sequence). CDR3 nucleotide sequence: TGTGCCAGCAGTTTATCCCGATTTAGGGAGCCCTACGAGCAGTACTTC. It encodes CASSLSRFREPYEQYF.

The DNA for the CDR3 is TGTGCCAGCAGCCAGACGGGTGGGAACACTGAAGCTTTCTTT. It specifies CASSQTGGNTEAFF. The chain combines TRBV7-9 with TRBJ1-1; D unclear. V gave up 5 bases and J gave up 1 base, with 11 bases separating them. The length of the CDR3 is 14 residues. Germline-derived CDR1 and CDR2 are SEHNR and FQNEAQ (reference sequence).

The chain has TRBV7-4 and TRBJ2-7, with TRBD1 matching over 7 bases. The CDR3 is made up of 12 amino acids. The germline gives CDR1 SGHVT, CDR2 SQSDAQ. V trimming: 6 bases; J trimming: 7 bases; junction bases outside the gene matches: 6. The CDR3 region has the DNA TGTGCCAGCAGTGCGACAGGGCGGGAGCAGTACTTC. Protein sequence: CASSATGREQYF.

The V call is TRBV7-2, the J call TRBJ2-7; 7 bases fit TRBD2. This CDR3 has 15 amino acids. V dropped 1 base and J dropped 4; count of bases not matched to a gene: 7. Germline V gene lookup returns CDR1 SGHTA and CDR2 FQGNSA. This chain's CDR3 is CASSLEGGFRYEQYF. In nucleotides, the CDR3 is TGTGCCAGCAGCTTAGAGGGAGGGTTTAGATACGAGCAGTACTTC.

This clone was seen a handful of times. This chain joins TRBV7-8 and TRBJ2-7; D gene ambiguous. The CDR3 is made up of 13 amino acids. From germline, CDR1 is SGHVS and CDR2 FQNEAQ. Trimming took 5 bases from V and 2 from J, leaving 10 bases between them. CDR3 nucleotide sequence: TGTGCCAGCAGCCCCGGGCGGACCTACGAGCAGTACTTC. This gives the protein CASSPGRTYEQYF.

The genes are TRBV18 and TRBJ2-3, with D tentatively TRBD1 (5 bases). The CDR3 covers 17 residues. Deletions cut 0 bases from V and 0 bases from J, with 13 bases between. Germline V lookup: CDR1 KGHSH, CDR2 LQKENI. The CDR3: CASSPPAGYASTDTQYF. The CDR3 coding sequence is TGTGCCAGCTCACCACCGGCAGGGTATGCTAGCACAGATACGCAGTATTTT.

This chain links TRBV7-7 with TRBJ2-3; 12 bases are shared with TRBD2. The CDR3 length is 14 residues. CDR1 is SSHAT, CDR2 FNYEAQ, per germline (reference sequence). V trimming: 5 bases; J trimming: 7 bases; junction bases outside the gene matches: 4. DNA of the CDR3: TGTGCCAGCAGCCAAGGACTAGCGGGGCATACGCAGTATTTT. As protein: CASSQGLAGHTQYF.

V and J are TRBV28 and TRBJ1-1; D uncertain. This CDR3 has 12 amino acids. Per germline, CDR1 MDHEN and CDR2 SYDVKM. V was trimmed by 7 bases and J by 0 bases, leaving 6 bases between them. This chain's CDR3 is CASTIVNTEAFF. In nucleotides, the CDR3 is TGTGCCAGCACCATCGTGAACACTGAAGCTTTCTTT.

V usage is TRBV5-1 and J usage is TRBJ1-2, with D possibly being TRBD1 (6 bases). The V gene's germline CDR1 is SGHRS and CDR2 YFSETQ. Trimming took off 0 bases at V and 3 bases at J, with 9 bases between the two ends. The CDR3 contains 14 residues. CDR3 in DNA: TGCGCCAGCAGCTTGGGGACAGACCACTATGGCTACACCTTC. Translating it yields CASSLGTDHYGYTF.

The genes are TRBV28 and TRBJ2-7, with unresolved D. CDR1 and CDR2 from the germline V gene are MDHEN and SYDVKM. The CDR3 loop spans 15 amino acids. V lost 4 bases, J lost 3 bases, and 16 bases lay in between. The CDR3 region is CASSSRSRSVYEQYF. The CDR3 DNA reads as TGTGCCAGCAGTTCACGGAGTCGGTCCGTCTACGAGCAGTACTTC. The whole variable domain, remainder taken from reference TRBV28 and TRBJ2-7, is DVKVTQSSRYLVKRTGEKVFLECVQDMDHENMFWYRQDPGLGLRLIYFSYDVKMKEKGDIPEGYSVSREKKERFSLILESASTNQTSMYLCASSSRSRSVYEQYFGPGTRLTVT.

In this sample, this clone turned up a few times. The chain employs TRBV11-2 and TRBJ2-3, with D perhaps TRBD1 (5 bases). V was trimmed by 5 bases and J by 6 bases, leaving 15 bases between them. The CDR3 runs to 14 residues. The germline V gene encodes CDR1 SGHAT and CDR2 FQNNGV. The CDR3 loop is CASSPDMASDTQYF. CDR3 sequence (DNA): TGTGCCAGCAGCCCGGACATGGCATCCGATACGCAGTATTTT.

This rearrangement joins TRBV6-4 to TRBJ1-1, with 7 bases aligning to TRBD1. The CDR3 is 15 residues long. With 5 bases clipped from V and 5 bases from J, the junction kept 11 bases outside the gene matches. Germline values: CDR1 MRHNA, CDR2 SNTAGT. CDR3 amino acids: CASSSSTGVGTEAFF. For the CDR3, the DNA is TGTGCCAGCAGTTCATCTACAGGGGTCGGGACTGAAGCTTTCTTT.

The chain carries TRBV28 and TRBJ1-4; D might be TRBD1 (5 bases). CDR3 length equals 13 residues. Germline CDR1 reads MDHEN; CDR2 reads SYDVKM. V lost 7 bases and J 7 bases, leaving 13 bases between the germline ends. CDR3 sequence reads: CASKRGASEKLFF. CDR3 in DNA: TGTGCCAGCAAAAGGGGCGCGAGTGAAAAACTGTTTTTT.

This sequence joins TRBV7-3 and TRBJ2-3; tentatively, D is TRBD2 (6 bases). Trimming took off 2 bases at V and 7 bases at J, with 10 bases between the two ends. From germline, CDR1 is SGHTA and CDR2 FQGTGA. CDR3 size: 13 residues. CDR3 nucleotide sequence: TGTGCCAGCAGCTTATCGGGGGAAAATACGCAGTATTTT. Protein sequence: CASSLSGENTQYF. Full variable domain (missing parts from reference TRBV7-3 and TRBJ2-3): GAGVSQTPSNKVTEKGKYVELRCDPISGHTALYWYRQSLGQGPEFLIYFQGTGAADDSGLPNDRFFAVRPEGSVSTLKIQRTERGDSAVYLCASSLSGENTQYFGPGTRLTVL.

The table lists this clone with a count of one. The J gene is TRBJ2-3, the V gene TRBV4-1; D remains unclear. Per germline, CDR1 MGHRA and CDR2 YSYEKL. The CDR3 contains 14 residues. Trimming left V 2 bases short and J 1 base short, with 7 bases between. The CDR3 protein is CASSQNPRTDTQYF. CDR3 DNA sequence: TGCGCCAGCAGCCAAAACCCACGCACAGATACGCAGTATTTT.